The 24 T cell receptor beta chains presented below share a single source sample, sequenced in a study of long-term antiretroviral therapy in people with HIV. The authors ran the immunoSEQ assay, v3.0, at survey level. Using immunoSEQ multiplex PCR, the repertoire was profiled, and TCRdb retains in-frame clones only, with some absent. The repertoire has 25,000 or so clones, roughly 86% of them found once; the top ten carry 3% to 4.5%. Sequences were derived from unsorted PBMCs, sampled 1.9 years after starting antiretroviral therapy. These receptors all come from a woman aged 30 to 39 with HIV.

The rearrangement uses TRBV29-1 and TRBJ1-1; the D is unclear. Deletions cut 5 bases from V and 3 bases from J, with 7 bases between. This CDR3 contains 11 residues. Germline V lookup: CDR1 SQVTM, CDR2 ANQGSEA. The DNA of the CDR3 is TGCAGCGTTTCAAAGTACACTGAAGCTTTCTTT. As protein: CSVSKYTEAFF. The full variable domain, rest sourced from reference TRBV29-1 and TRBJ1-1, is SAVISQKPSRDICQRGTSLTIQCQVDSQVTMMFWYRQQPGQSLTLIATANQGSEATYESGFVIDKFPISRPNLTFSTLTVSNMSPEDSSIYLCSVSKYTEAFFGQGTRLTVV.

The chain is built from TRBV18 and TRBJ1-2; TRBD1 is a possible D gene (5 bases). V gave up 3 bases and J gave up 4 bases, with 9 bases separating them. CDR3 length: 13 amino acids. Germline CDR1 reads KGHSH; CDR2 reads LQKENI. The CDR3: CASSPTESYGYTF. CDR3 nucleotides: TGTGCCAGCTCACCGACAGAGTCCTATGGCTACACCTTC. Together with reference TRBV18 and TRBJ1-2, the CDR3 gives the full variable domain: NAGVMQNPRHLVRRRGQEARLRCSPMKGHSHVYWYRQLPEEGLKFMVYLQKENIIDESGMPKERFSAEFPKEGPSILRIQQVVRGDSAAYFCASSPTESYGYTFGSGTRLTVV.

The DNA of the CDR3 is TGCGCCAGCAGTGAGCCCCCTGCGAGGGCTAATGAAAAACTGTTTTTT. This encodes CASSEPPARANEKLFF. The V gene is TRBV10-2, the J gene TRBJ1-4; no reliable D call. Trimming took off 2 bases at V and 3 bases at J, with 13 bases between the two ends. The germline V gene encodes CDR1 WSHSY and CDR2 SAAADI. The length of the CDR3 is 16 residues.

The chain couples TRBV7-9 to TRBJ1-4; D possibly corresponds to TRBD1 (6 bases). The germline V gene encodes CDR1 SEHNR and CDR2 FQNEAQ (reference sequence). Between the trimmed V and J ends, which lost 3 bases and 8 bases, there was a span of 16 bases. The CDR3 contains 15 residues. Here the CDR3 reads CASSFLQGQDEKLFF. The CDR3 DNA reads TGTGCCAGCAGCTTCTTACAGGGTCAAGACGAAAAACTGTTTTTT.

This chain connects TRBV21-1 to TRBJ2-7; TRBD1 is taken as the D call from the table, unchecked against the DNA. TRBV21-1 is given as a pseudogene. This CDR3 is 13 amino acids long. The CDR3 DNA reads TGTGCCCGCCGGGACAGGGTTCCCTACGAGCAGTACGTC. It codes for CARRDRVPYEQYV.

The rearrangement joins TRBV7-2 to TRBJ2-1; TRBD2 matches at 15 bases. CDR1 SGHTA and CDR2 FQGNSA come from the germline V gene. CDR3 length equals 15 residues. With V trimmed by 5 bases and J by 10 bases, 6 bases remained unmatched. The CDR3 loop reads CASSQGLAGGWEQFF. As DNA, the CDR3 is TGTGCCAGCAGCCAAGGACTAGCGGGGGGGTGGGAGCAGTTCTTC.

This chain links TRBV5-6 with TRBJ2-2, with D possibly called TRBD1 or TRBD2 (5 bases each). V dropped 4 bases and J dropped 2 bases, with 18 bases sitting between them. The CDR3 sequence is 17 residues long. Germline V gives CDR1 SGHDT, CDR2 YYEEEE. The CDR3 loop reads CASSLPAGDPNTGELFF. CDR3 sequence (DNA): TGTGCCAGCAGCCTTCCCGCCGGGGACCCAAACACCGGGGAGCTGTTTTTT.

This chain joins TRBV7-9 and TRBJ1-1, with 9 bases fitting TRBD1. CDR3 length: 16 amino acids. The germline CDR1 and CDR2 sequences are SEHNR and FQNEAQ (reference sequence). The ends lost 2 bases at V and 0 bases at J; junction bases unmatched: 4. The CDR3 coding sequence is TGTGCCAGCAGCTTATCAGGGACAGGGTTGAACACTGAAGCTTTCTTT. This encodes CASSLSGTGLNTEAFF.

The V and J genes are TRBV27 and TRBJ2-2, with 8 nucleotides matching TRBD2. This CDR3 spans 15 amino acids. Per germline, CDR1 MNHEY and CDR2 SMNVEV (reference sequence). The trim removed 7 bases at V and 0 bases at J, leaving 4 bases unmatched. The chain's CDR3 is CASKPRGANTGELFF. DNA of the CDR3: TGTGCCAGCAAACCGCGGGGGGCGAACACCGGGGAGCTGTTTTTT.

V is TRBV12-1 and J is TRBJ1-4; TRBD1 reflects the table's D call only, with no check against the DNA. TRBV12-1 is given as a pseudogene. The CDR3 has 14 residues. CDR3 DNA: TGTGCCACCTCACAGGGAATAGGGGATGAAAAACTGTTTTTT. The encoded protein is CATSQGIGDEKLFF.

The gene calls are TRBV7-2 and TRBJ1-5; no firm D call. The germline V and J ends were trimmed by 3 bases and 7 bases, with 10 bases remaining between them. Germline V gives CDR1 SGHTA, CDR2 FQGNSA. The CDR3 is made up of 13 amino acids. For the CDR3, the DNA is TGTGCCAGCAGCTTTCGTAGGGTCCAGCCCCAGCATTTT. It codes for CASSFRRVQPQHF.

The DNA of the CDR3 is TGTGCCAGCAGCCCCTCCGGAAGACCGGTAGGTCAGCCCCAGCATTTT. Its translation: CASSPSGRPVGQPQHF. The chain employs TRBV21-1 and TRBJ1-5. TRBV21-1 is recorded as a pseudogene. The CDR3 extends over 16 amino acids.

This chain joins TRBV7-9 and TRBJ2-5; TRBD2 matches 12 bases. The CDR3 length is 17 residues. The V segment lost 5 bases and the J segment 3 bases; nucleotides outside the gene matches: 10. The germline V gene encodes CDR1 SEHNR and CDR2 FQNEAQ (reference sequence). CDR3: CASSGRTSGDLEETQYF. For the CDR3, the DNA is TGTGCCAGCAGCGGACGGACTAGCGGGGACTTGGAAGAGACCCAGTACTTC.

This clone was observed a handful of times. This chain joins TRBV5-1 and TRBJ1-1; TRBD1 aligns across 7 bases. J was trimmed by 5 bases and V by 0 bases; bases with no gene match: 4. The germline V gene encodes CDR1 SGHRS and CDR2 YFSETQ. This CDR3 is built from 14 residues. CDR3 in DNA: TGCGCCAGCAGCTTGGACAGGGGTGCAACTGAAGCTTTCTTT. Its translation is CASSLDRGATEAFF.

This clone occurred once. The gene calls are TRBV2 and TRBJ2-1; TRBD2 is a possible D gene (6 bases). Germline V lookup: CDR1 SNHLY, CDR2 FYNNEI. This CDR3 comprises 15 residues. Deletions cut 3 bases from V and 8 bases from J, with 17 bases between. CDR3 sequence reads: CASSDWREGSHEQFF. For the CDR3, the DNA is TGTGCCAGCAGTGACTGGCGGGAAGGTTCGCATGAGCAGTTCTTC.

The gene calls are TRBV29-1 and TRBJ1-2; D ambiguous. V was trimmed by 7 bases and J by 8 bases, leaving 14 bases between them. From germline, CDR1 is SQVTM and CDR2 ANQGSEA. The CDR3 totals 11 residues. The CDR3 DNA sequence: TGCAGCGCCGGAGGCAGTAAAGGCTACACCTTC. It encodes CSAGGSKGYTF.

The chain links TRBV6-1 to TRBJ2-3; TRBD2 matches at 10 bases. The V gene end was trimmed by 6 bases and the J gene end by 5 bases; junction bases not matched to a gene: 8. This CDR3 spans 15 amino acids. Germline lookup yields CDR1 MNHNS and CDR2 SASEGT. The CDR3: CASSTSGGAVDTQYF. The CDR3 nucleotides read TGTGCCAGCAGCACAAGCGGGGGGGCCGTAGATACGCAGTATTTT.

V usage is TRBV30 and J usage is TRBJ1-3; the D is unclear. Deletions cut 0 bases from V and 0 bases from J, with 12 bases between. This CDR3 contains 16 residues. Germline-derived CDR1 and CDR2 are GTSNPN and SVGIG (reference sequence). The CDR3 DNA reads TGTGCCTGGAGTGTAGGGCTGATTAGCTCTGGAAACACCATATATTTT. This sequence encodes CAWSVGLISSGNTIYF.

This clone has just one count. The CDR3 DNA sequence: TGCGCCAGCAGCACCCAATGGGGTGACAATGAGCAGTTCTTC. Amino acid sequence: CASSTQWGDNEQFF. The rearrangement links TRBV5-1 to TRBJ2-1; D call uncertain. V gave up 4 bases and J gave up 5 bases, with 13 bases separating them. Germline loops: CDR1 SGHRS, CDR2 YFSETQ. The CDR3 is 14 amino acids.

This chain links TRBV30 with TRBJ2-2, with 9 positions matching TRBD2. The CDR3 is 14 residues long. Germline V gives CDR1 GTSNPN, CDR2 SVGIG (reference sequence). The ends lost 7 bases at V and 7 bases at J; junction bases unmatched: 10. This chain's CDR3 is CASQRGDVFGELFF. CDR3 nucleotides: TGTGCCTCCCAGCGGGGGGATGTTTTCGGGGAGCTGTTTTTT.

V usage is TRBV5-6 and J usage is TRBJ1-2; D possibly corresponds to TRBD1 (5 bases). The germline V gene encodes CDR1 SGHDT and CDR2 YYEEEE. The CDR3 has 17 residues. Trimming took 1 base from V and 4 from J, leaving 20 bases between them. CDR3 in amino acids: CASSLLGTGRNSYGYTF. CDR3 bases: TGTGCCAGCAGCTTGTTGGGGACGGGTAGAAATAGCTATGGCTACACCTTC.

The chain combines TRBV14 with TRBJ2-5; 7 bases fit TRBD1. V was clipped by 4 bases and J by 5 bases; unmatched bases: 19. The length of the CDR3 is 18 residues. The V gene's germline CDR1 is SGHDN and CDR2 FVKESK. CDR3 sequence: CASSPGWIRTGGRETQYF. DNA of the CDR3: TGTGCCAGCAGCCCAGGTTGGATCAGGACAGGCGGACGGGAGACCCAGTACTTC.

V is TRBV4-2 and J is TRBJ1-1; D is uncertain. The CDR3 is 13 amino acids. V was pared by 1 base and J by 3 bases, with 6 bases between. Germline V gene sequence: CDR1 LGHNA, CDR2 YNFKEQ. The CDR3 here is CASSQGEHTEAFF. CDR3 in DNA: TGTGCCAGCAGCCAAGGAGAACACACTGAAGCTTTCTTT.

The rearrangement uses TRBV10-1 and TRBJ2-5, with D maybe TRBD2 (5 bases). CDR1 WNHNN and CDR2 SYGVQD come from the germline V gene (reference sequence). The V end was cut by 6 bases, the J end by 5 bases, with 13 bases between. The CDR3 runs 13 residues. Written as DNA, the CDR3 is TGCGCCAGCAGCCCTCGGGATAGCGAGACCCAGTACTTC. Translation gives CASSPRDSETQYF.